What follows describes a single T cell receptor (beta chain). Authors' processing steps: The authors estimated nucleated cell counts from reference gene primer amplification. Measured with immunoSEQ multiplex PCR; TCRdb has only the in-frame clones, and not every one. Clone size and V and J calls were adopted from that table, with D and trimming inferred from the DNA. Of about 210,000 clones in the sample, around nine tenths were seen once. The source of the sample is a study of blood T cell repertoires in COVID-19. For the study at large: Samples of COVID-19 (acute and convalescent) were obtained from the United States, Italy and Spain. In each case, the material was cDNA or gDNA derived from T cells, B-cell-depleted T cells, or PBMCs.

Source material: peripheral blood. The sequence came from a man between 18 and 29 years old with active or convalescent COVID-19.

In nucleotides, the CDR3 is TGTGCCAGCAGCTGGGCCCAACGCGGGGAGCTGTTTTTT. Translated, it gives CASSWAQRGELFF. The chain is built from TRBV5-4 and TRBJ2-2; D is uncertain. This CDR3 comprises 13 residues. V lost 3 bases, J lost 7 bases, and 10 bases lay in between. Germline assignment: CDR1 SGHNT and CDR2 YYREEE (reference sequence).